The 32 T cell receptor beta chains given below trace back to one sample, sequenced in a study of T cells in Graves' hyperthyroidism and ophthalmopathy (dated by TCRdb to about 2019). Receptor amplification or capture employed multiplex PCR. Instrument on record: Illumina HiSeq 2000. The TCR beta CDR3 regions were amplified from the RNA transcripts. The TCR CDR3 was subjected to a first round of RT-PCR using the HTBI primer set and the Qiagen OneStep RT-PCR kit. TCRdb reworked the public reads: Q25 trimming with fastp, MiXCR clone assembly, productive beta chains retained. CDR3 protein duplicates are merged, each entry listing the most common genes and DNA. Present in this sample are roughly 380,000 distinct CDR3 sequences, 19% of which were seen just once. About 3.7% of the sample lies in the top ten. Sequenced sample: blood. These receptors came from a woman between 18 and 30 years old with Graves' hyperthyroidism.

This clonotype was detected many times. The rearrangement uses TRBV10-1 and TRBJ2-7, with 10 bases matching TRBD2. CDR3 length: 17 amino acids. V gave up 3 bases and J gave up 0 bases; unmatched junction bases: 8. Germline CDR1 WNHNN, CDR2 SYGVQD (reference sequence). CDR3 nucleotide sequence: TGCGCCAGCAGTGATGTAGCGGGGGGCCGAAACTCCTACGAGCAGTACTTC. Amino acids: CASSDVAGGRNSYEQYF.

This clonotype was recorded many times. This chain connects TRBV14 to TRBJ1-3; D is unresolved. The CDR3 loop spans 13 amino acids. With 1 base removed from V and 4 bases from J, the gap between germline ends came to 5 bases. The germline gives CDR1 SGHDN, CDR2 FVKESK. CDR3 protein: CASSQGRGNTIYF. The CDR3, as DNA: TGTGCCAGCAGCCAAGGCAGAGGAAACACCATATATTTT.

This clonotype was counted ten times or more. The chain recombines TRBV29-1 with TRBJ2-7, with 9 bases matching TRBD1. After removal of 1 base from V and 3 bases from J, the junction contained 4 bases not matched to a gene. The CDR3 loop spans 14 amino acids. Germline-derived CDR1 and CDR2 are SQVTM and ANQGSEA. CDR3 region: CSVEVGDRVYEQYF. The CDR3 coding sequence is TGCAGCGTTGAAGTGGGGGACAGGGTCTACGAGCAGTACTTC.

The chain joins TRBV19 to TRBJ1-1; TRBD1 aligns across 9 bases. CDR1 LNHDA and CDR2 SQIVND come from the germline V gene (reference sequence). This CDR3 is 13 amino acids long. J was trimmed by 4 bases and V by 6 bases; bases with no gene match: 3. CDR3: CASSYRGLTEAFF. The CDR3 DNA reads TGTGCCAGTAGCTACAGGGGGCTCACTGAAGCTTTCTTT.

This clonotype was recorded many times. This chain links TRBV19 with TRBJ2-7, with D perhaps given as TRBD1 or TRBD2 (5 bases each). The CDR3 contains 15 residues. Germline loops: CDR1 LNHDA, CDR2 SQIVND (reference sequence). Trimming pared 7 bases from V and 0 bases from J, leaving 16 bases between. This CDR3 is CASNPGQAFSYEQYF. The CDR3 DNA reads TGTGCCAGTAACCCGGGGCAGGCGTTCTCCTACGAGCAGTACTTC. The complete variable domain, with remaining parts taken from reference TRBV19 and TRBJ2-7, reads DGGITQSPKYLFRKEGQNVTLSCEQNLNHDAMYWYRQDPGQGLRLIYYSQIVNDFQKGDIAEGYSVSREKKESFPLTVTSAQKNPTAFYLCASNPGQAFSYEQYFGPGTRLTVT.

This clonotype was detected ten times or more. The chain employs TRBV27 and TRBJ2-2; D unclear. V shed 5 bases and J shed 3 bases, with 13 bases lying between them. This CDR3 comprises 15 residues. Germline V CDR1 and CDR2: MNHEY, SMNVEV (reference sequence). CDR3 DNA sequence: TGTGCCAGCAGTCCCAGACCGGCGGACACCGGGGAGCTGTTTTTT. Protein sequence: CASSPRPADTGELFF.

The J gene is TRBJ1-6, the V gene TRBV20-1, with D perhaps TRBD1 (5 bases). The ends were cut back, 3 bases at V and 6 bases at J, with 9 bases in the middle. Germline V gene lookup returns CDR1 DFQATT and CDR2 SNEGSKA (reference sequence). The CDR3 contains 13 residues. CDR3 bases: TGCAGTGCTAGTTGGGGGGTTAATTCACCCCTCCACTTT. Amino acids: CSASWGVNSPLHF.

This clonotype was counted a single time. This chain connects TRBV28 to TRBJ2-5; possible D gene TRBD1, 6 bases. The germline gives CDR1 MDHEN, CDR2 SYDVKM. This CDR3 comprises 14 residues. The ends were cut back, 10 bases at V and 2 bases at J, with 17 bases in the middle. The CDR3 is CATNKVTGQETQYF. The CDR3 coding sequence is TGTGCCACCAACAAAGTGACAGGACAAGAGACCCAGTACTTC.

This chain uses TRBV2 with TRBJ2-1, with 8 bases identical to TRBD1. The CDR3 extends over 14 amino acids. Unmatched junction bases numbered 12, after V lost 6 bases and J lost 11 bases. Germline lookup yields CDR1 SNHLY and CDR2 FYNNEI. The CDR3: CASSLGTGPLQQFF. As DNA, the CDR3 is TGTGCCAGCAGCCTCGGGACAGGACCCCTCCAGCAGTTCTTC. Drawing the rest from reference TRBV2 and TRBJ2-1, the complete variable domain is EPEVTQTPSHQVTQMGQEVILRCVPISNHLYFYWYRQILGQKVEFLVSFYNNEISEKSEIFDDQFSVERPDGSNFTLKIRSTKLEDSAMYFCASSLGTGPLQQFFGPGTRLTVL.

This clonotype was seen many times. The V call is TRBV20-1, the J call TRBJ2-7; 9 nucleotides line up with TRBD1. This CDR3 contains 16 residues. Germline values: CDR1 DFQATT, CDR2 SNEGSKA (reference sequence). V lost 0 bases to trimming and J lost 4 bases; unmatched junction nucleotides: 10. CDR3 bases: TGCAGTGCTAGAGAAAAGGGACAGGGAATGCGGTACGAGCAGTACTTC. This translates into CSAREKGQGMRYEQYF.

This clonotype was counted many times. The chain joins TRBV29-1 to TRBJ1-2; D gene uncertain. V was pared by 4 bases and J by 5 bases, with 14 bases between. The germline gives CDR1 SQVTM, CDR2 ANQGSEA. This CDR3 is 13 amino acids long. The CDR3, as DNA: TGCAGCGTTGTTGAAGCGGCCCTATATGGCTACACCTTC. Its protein product is CSVVEAALYGYTF.

This chain joins TRBV20-1 and TRBJ1-3; 10 bases align to TRBD1. The CDR3 has 12 amino acids. V was clipped by 6 bases and J by 8 bases; unmatched bases: 4. The V gene's germline CDR1 is DFQATT and CDR2 SNEGSKA (reference sequence). In nucleotides, the CDR3 is TGCAGTGCCTTAGGACAGGGGGACACCATATATTTT. It encodes CSALGQGDTIYF.

This clonotype was seen repeatedly, ten times or more. The rearrangement uses TRBV5-1 and TRBJ1-1, with D possibly matching TRBD1 (6 bases). Germline CDR1 and CDR2: SGHRS and YFSETQ. The CDR3 has 12 residues. V was cut by 4 bases and J by 7 bases, with 11 bases left in between. The chain's CDR3 is CASSIAGVEAFF. Here the CDR3 DNA reads TGCGCCAGCAGCATTGCAGGGGTTGAAGCTTTCTTT.

In this sample, this clonotype turned up many times. The chain uses TRBV28 and TRBJ2-2, with D perhaps TRBD1 (6 bases). Trimming took 4 bases from V and 0 from J, leaving 12 bases between them. This CDR3 region has 16 residues. Germline assignment: CDR1 MDHEN and CDR2 SYDVKM. DNA for the CDR3: TGTGCCAGCAGTTCCACGGGACATGCGAACACCGGGGAGCTGTTTTTT. Protein: CASSSTGHANTGELFF.

This clonotype was recorded at least ten times. V gene TRBV3-1 combines with J gene TRBJ1-1; tentative D call: TRBD1 (6 bases). The length of the CDR3 is 15 residues. Germline V CDR1 and CDR2: LGHDT, YNNKEL (reference sequence). The V end lost 2 bases, the J end lost 5 bases, and 15 bases lay between the germline ends. The CDR3 DNA reads TGTGCCAGCAGCCAACTGGACAGAGGTCTTACTGAAGCTTTCTTT. Its translation: CASSQLDRGLTEAFF.

This clonotype appeared many times. V and J are TRBV9 and TRBJ1-1; D is ambiguous. Trimming left V 0 bases short and J 4 bases short, with 7 bases between. CDR3 length: 13 residues. Germline assignment: CDR1 SGDLS and CDR2 YYNGEE. DNA for the CDR3: TGTGCCAGCAGCGTAGGGTCAGCCACTGAAGCTTTCTTT. This codes for CASSVGSATEAFF.

The chain employs TRBV6-1 and TRBJ1-2, with D tentatively TRBD1 (6 bases). CDR1 is MNHNS and CDR2 is SASEGT in the germline V gene. The germline V and J ends were trimmed by 6 bases and 0 bases, with 14 bases remaining between them. The CDR3 has 15 amino acids. The CDR3 spells CASRNPDSSNYGYTF. CDR3 sequence (DNA): TGTGCCAGCAGGAATCCGGACAGCTCTAACTATGGCTACACCTTC.

V gene TRBV18 combines with J gene TRBJ1-5, with D maybe TRBD1 (6 bases). This CDR3 has 13 amino acids. V was cut by 4 bases and J by 10 bases, with 14 bases left in between. Germline loops: CDR1 KGHSH, CDR2 LQKENI. This CDR3 reads CASSQGPGAPQHF. The CDR3 DNA is TGTGCCAGCTCACAAGGACCAGGGGCCCCCCAGCATTTT.

V and J are TRBV12-5 and TRBJ1-3, with 7 bases matching TRBD1. Germline CDR1 and CDR2: LGHNT and FRNRAP. The CDR3 runs 15 residues. Unmatched junction bases numbered 7, after V lost 1 base and J lost 7 bases. The CDR3 coding sequence is TGTGCTAGTGGTTTGGGAAGACAGGGTGGCAACACCATATATTTT. This gives the protein CASGLGRQGGNTIYF.

This clonotype was detected many times. This chain links TRBV28 with TRBJ1-5; D uncertain. The CDR3 runs 12 residues. Germline V CDR1 and CDR2: MDHEN, SYDVKM. The germline V and J ends were trimmed by 5 bases and 3 bases, with 5 bases remaining between them. The CDR3 region has the DNA TGTGCCAGCAGTCCCCTCAATCAGCCCCAGCATTTT. Its protein is CASSPLNQPQHF. The full variable domain, with the rest looked up from reference TRBV28 and TRBJ1-5, is DVKVTQSSRYLVKRTGEKVFLECVQDMDHENMFWYRQDPGLGLRLIYFSYDVKMKEKGDIPEGYSVSREKKERFSLILESASTNQTSMYLCASSPLNQPQHFGDGTRLSIL.

V is TRBV20-1 and J is TRBJ2-2; 11 bases agree with TRBD2. Germline V gene sequence: CDR1 DFQATT, CDR2 SNEGSKA (reference sequence). The CDR3 contains 16 residues. Trimming at V came to 0 bases and at J to 5 bases, leaving 5 bases not matched to a gene. The CDR3 reads CSARDSGGARTGELFF. CDR3 nucleotides: TGCAGTGCTAGAGATAGCGGGGGGGCCCGGACCGGGGAGCTGTTTTTT.

There are many counts of this clonotype. V is TRBV7-3 and J is TRBJ2-7; 10 bases align to TRBD1. The CDR3 has 18 residues. Trimming at V came to 10 bases and at J to 1 base, leaving 19 bases not matched to a gene. In germline, CDR1 is SGHTA, CDR2 FQGTGA. In nucleotides, the CDR3 is TGTGCCACTCCCCCGGGACAGGGGAGGGGGGGTGAATCCTACGAGCAGTACTTC. This codes for CATPPGQGRGGESYEQYF. Complete variable domain (other parts from reference TRBV7-3 and TRBJ2-7): GAGVSQTPSNKVTEKGKYVELRCDPISGHTALYWYRQSLGQGPEFLIYFQGTGAADDSGLPNDRFFAVRPEGSVSTLKIQRTERGDSAVYLCATPPGQGRGGESYEQYFGPGTRLTVT.

At least ten counts were recorded for this clonotype. The chain uses TRBV11-2 and TRBJ1-1, with unresolved D. Trimming removed 3 bases from V and 5 bases from J, with 13 bases in between. The CDR3 length is 14 residues. Germline loops: CDR1 SGHAT, CDR2 FQNNGV. CDR3 sequence: CASSLTGSRTEAFF. The DNA for the CDR3 is TGTGCCAGCAGCTTGACCGGATCAAGGACTGAAGCTTTCTTT.

This clonotype was observed many times. The rearrangement links TRBV5-1 to TRBJ2-4; 9 bases fit TRBD2. J lost 2 bases, V lost 4 bases, and 7 bases had no gene match. Germline-derived CDR1 and CDR2 are SGHRS and YFSETQ. This CDR3 comprises 16 residues. CDR3 loop: CASSDMRGGSKNIQYF. In nucleotides, the CDR3 is TGCGCCAGCAGCGATATGCGGGGGGGCTCCAAAAACATTCAGTACTTC.

On this clonotype itself: Possible read error: a much larger clone is one base away. V is TRBV20-1 and J is TRBJ1-2; D is ambiguous. Trimming removed 4 bases at V and 4 bases at J, with 19 bases between. The germline V gene has CDR1 DFQATT and CDR2 SNEGSKA (reference sequence). The length of the CDR3 is 15 residues. CDR3 bases: TGCAGTGCTATAGATCCCGTCCGGCAGATCTATGGCTACACCTTC. It encodes CSAIDPVRQIYGYTF.

V gene TRBV12-3 or TRBV12-4 combines with J gene TRBJ1-2; D uncertain. V was trimmed by 3 bases and J by 4 bases, leaving 9 bases between them. There are 13 residues in the CDR3. CDR3 DNA sequence: TGTGCCAGCAGTTTTCTCCGTTCCTATGGCTACACCTTC. It specifies CASSFLRSYGYTF.

The table lists this clonotype with many counts. The gene calls are TRBV10-3 and TRBJ1-6, with TRBD1 matching 8 bases. Germline assignment: CDR1 ENHRY and CDR2 SYGVKD. This CDR3 region has 13 residues. Losses at the gene ends were 8 bases for V and 8 bases for J; bases not matched to a gene: 5. As DNA, the CDR3 is TGTGCCATCGCCGGGACAGGAGATTCACCCCTCCACTTT. It specifies CAIAGTGDSPLHF.

This clonotype was counted at least ten times. The rearrangement links TRBV6-1 to TRBJ2-7; 7 bases fit TRBD1. J was trimmed by 3 bases and V by 2 bases; bases with no gene match: 1. This CDR3 comprises 13 residues. Germline CDR1 and CDR2: MNHNS and SASEGT. The CDR3 DNA reads as TGTGCCAGCAGTGAAAGGGACAGCTACGAGCAGTACTTC. It specifies CASSERDSYEQYF.

This clonotype was observed at least ten times. This rearrangement joins TRBV12-3 or TRBV12-4 to TRBJ1-2; D remains ambiguous. The CDR3 runs 13 residues. The V and J ends lost 7 bases and 2 bases respectively, with 11 bases between them. The CDR3 sequence is CASTDTDNYGYTF. CDR3 nucleotides: TGTGCCAGCACTGACACTGACAACTATGGCTACACCTTC.

This clonotype was seen a few times. The chain links TRBV7-2 to TRBJ1-5; D possibly corresponds to TRBD1 (6 bases). Trimming removed 5 bases from V and 7 bases from J, with 18 bases in between. CDR1 is SGHTA and CDR2 is FQGNSA in the germline V gene. The CDR3 is 15 residues long. The CDR3 loop reads CASSPSPLGGQPQHF. CDR3 in DNA: TGTGCCAGCAGCCCCTCACCCCTAGGGGGGCAGCCCCAGCATTTT.

On this clonotype: A clone one base away is much larger, so this may be a read error. The chain joins TRBV13 to TRBJ2-2; D uncertain. The CDR3 sequence is 15 residues long. The germline V gene has CDR1 PRHDT and CDR2 FYEKMQ (reference sequence). CDR3 DNA: TGTGCCATCAGCTTATCGAAGGGCCCCACCGGGGAGCTGTTTTTT. Translation: CAISLSKGPTGELFF.

The table lists this clonotype with many counts. Because it lacks the conserved phenylalanine or tryptophan at the end, this CDR3 is likely a read error. The chain carries TRBV6-1 and TRBJ1-1; maybe TRBD1 (6 bases). V was clipped by 5 bases and J by 6 bases, with 25 bases between them. CDR3 size: 17 residues. From germline, CDR1 is MNHNS and CDR2 SASEGT. The CDR3 reads CASSKSWSRGGSSEAFL. The CDR3 DNA is TGTGCCAGCAGTAAGTCGTGGTCCAGGGGAGGTAGTTCTGAAGCTTTCCTT.